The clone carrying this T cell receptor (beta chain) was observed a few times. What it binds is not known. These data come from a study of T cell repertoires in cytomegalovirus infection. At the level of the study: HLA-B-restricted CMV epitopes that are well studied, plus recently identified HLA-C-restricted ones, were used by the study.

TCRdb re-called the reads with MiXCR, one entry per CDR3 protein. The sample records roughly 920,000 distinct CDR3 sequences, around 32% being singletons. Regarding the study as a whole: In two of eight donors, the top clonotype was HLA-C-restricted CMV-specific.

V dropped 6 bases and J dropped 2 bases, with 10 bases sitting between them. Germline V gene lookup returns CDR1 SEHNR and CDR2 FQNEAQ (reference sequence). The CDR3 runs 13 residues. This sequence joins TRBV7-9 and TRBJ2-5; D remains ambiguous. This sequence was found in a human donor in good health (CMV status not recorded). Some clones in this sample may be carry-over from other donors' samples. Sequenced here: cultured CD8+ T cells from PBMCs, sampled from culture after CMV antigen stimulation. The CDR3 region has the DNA TGTGCCAGCAGGCATGGACGGCAAGAGACCCAGTACTTC. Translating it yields CASRHGRQETQYF. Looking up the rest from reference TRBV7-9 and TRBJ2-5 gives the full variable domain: DTGVSQNPRHKITKRGQNVTFRCDPISEHNRLYWYRQTLGQGPEFLTYFQNEAQLEKSRLLSDRFSAERPKGSFSTLEIQRTEQGDSAMYLCASRHGRQETQYFGPGTRLLVL.